The next 7 T cell receptor beta chains were all read from a single sample in a study of T cells in localized non-small cell lung cancer. Repertoires were generated with immunoSEQ multiplex PCR, while TCRdb's copy carries only in-frame clones and drops some. The sample holds about 14,000 clones, about 85% seen once. Sequencing was performed on peripheral blood, taken before any cancer treatment. These receptors all come from a woman between 40 and 69 years old with stage I lung adenocarcinoma.

CDR3: CASGFRGAVINEQFF. DNA of the CDR3: TGTGCTAGTGGTTTCCGGGGGGCCGTAATCAATGAGCAGTTCTTC. This chain uses TRBV12-5 with TRBJ2-1, with TRBD2 as a possible D gene (7 bases). Trimming stripped 3 bases from V and 6 bases from J, with 15 bases between. The CDR3 extends over 15 amino acids. In germline, CDR1 is LGHNT, CDR2 FRNRAP.

The chain links TRBV29-1 to TRBJ1-4, with a weak D call TRBD1 (6 bases). The CDR3 consists of 15 residues. V was cut by 4 bases and J by 5 bases, with 17 bases left in between. CDR1 is SQVTM and CDR2 is ANQGSEA in the germline V gene. The CDR3 coding sequence is TGCAGCGTTGGGTACTATGGACAGCGGAATGAAAAACTGTTTTTT. It codes for CSVGYYGQRNEKLFF.

The chain combines TRBV4-3 with TRBJ2-1, with 7 bases aligning to TRBD2. The V and J ends lost 1 base and 9 bases, in that order; junction bases with no gene match: 15. This CDR3 comprises 17 residues. Germline V CDR1 and CDR2: LGHNA, YSLEER. The CDR3 is CASSQATSGARYGEQFF. The CDR3 region has the DNA TGCGCCAGCAGCCAAGCCACCAGCGGGGCTAGGTATGGTGAGCAGTTCTTC.

CDR3 residues: CASSEGPRGEGGHF. DNA of the CDR3: TGTGCCAGCAGTGAAGGCCCCCGGGGAGAGGGAGGGCATTTT. The chain joins TRBV6-1 to TRBJ1-5; D call uncertain. CDR1 MNHNS and CDR2 SASEGT come from the germline V gene. CDR3 length equals 14 residues. Trimming removed 1 base at V and 15 bases at J, with 19 bases between.

V and J are TRBV5-1 and TRBJ1-1; 8 bases fit TRBD1. J lost 1 base, V lost 6 bases, and 5 bases had no gene match. Looked up from germline, CDR1 is SGHRS and CDR2 is YFSETQ. The CDR3 consists of 14 residues. CDR3 residues: CASKSGTGNTEAFF. In nucleotides, the CDR3 is TGCGCCAGCAAATCCGGGACAGGGAACACTGAAGCTTTCTTT. Based on the CDR3 plus reference TRBV5-1 and TRBJ1-1, the full variable domain is KAGVTQTPRYLIKTRGQQVTLSCSPISGHRSVSWYQQTPGQGLQFLFEYFSETQRNKGNFPGRFSGRQFSNSRSEMNVSTLELGDSALYLCASKSGTGNTEAFFGQGTRLTVV.

This clone was seen once. The chain combines TRBV11-2 with TRBJ2-3, with 7 bases matching TRBD2. With 11 bases clipped from V and 2 bases from J, the junction kept 10 bases outside the gene matches. This CDR3 region has 14 residues. Germline V lookup: CDR1 SGHAT, CDR2 FQNNGV. The CDR3 region has the DNA TGTGCCGCGCGGGGCGGGGGATTCACAGATACGCAGTATTTT. This codes for CAARGGGFTDTQYF. The variable domain in full, completed from reference TRBV11-2 and TRBJ2-3, reads EAGVAQSPRYKIIEKRQSVAFWCNPISGHATLYWYQQILGQGPKLLIQFQNNGVVDDSQLPKDRFSAERLKGVDSTLKIQPAKLEDSAVYLCAARGGGFTDTQYFGPGTRLTVL.

The rearrangement links TRBV7-2 to TRBJ1-4; D possibly corresponds to TRBD1 (6 bases). The CDR3 is 17 residues long. Germline CDR1 and CDR2: SGHTA and FQGNSA. Trimming removed 6 bases at V and 2 bases at J, with 19 bases between. CDR3 region: CASRRGGRGATNEKLFF. In DNA, the CDR3 is TGTGCCAGCAGAAGAGGGGGGCGCGGGGCCACTAATGAAAAACTGTTTTTT.